The 9 T cell receptor beta chains below come from one sample, sequenced in a study of blood T cell repertoires in COVID-19. Using immunoSEQ multiplex PCR, the repertoire was profiled, and TCRdb retains in-frame clones only, with some absent. The sample yields about 160,000 clones, more than 75% seen once. What was sequenced was PBMCs or T cells enriched from blood (not recorded which). The origin of the receptors is a woman in her forties or fifties who had recovered from COVID-19.

The chain uses TRBV10-3 and TRBJ1-2; D uncertain. V lost 6 bases to trimming and J lost 4 bases, with 9 bases between them. Germline CDR1 is ENHRY and CDR2 is SYGVKD. The CDR3 contains 12 residues. For the CDR3, the DNA is TGTGCCATCAGCCCGGTCTCCTATGGCTACACCTTC. Translation: CAISPVSYGYTF.

The chain employs TRBV6-4 and TRBJ1-5; D is uncertain. In germline, CDR1 is MRHNA, CDR2 SNTAGT. V lost 6 bases to trimming and J lost 9 bases, with 15 bases between them. The length of the CDR3 is 13 residues. The CDR3 protein is CASSPHPLAPQHF. The CDR3 DNA is TGTGCCAGCAGCCCCCACCCTTTGGCGCCCCAGCATTTT.

The gene calls are TRBV2 and TRBJ2-5; perhaps TRBD2 as D (6 bases). The length of the CDR3 is 14 residues. The ends were cut back, 3 bases at V and 5 bases at J, with 13 bases in the middle. In germline, CDR1 is SNHLY, CDR2 FYNNEI. The DNA of the CDR3 is TGTGCCAGCAGTGAGGGTTGGAGGGTGGAGACCCAGTACTTC. Amino acids: CASSEGWRVETQYF.

The genes are TRBV11-3 and TRBJ1-1; tentatively, D is TRBD1 (5 bases). The V end was cut by 3 bases, the J end by 0 bases, with 8 bases between. The CDR3 totals 14 residues. Per germline, CDR1 SGHNT and CDR2 YENEEA. The CDR3 here is CASSFQGMNTEAFF. CDR3 bases: TGTGCCAGCAGCTTTCAGGGTATGAACACTGAAGCTTTCTTT.

This rearrangement joins TRBV7-2 to TRBJ2-1; 11 nucleotides match TRBD2. CDR1 is SGHTA and CDR2 is FQGNSA in the germline V gene. Trimming at V came to 2 bases and at J to 9 bases, leaving 9 bases not matched to a gene. The CDR3 is 16 residues long. CDR3 protein: CASSLRPGLADTEQFF. CDR3 DNA: TGTGCCAGCAGCTTACGGCCGGGACTAGCGGACACTGAGCAGTTCTTC.

CDR3 protein: CAVGGGNQPQHF. CDR3 nucleotide sequence: TGTGCGGTAGGGGGCGGCAATCAGCCCCAGCATTTT. The V gene is TRBV5-4, the J gene TRBJ1-5; 7 bases map to TRBD1. Germline CDR1 and CDR2: SGHNT and YYREEE (reference sequence). The CDR3 is 12 residues long.

The chain combines TRBV6-1 with TRBJ1-5; D unclear. From germline, CDR1 is MNHNS and CDR2 SASEGT. V was pared by 4 bases and J by 3 bases, with 16 bases between. The length of the CDR3 is 16 residues. The CDR3 here is CASSVSRARVNQPQHF. DNA of the CDR3: TGTGCCAGCAGTGTGTCCCGGGCGCGGGTCAATCAGCCCCAGCATTTT.

This chain links TRBV7-2 with TRBJ2-7, with a possible D match to TRBD2 (6 bases). CDR3 size: 15 residues. Germline V lookup: CDR1 SGHTA, CDR2 FQGNSA. Trimming left V 1 base short and J 0 bases short, with 10 bases between. This chain's CDR3 is CASSLGGVGSYEQYF. In DNA, the CDR3 is TGTGCCAGCAGCTTAGGGGGGGTAGGCTCCTACGAGCAGTACTTC. The full variable domain, rest sourced from reference TRBV7-2 and TRBJ2-7, is GAGVSQSPSNKVTEKGKDVELRCDPISGHTALYWYRQSLGQGLEFLIYFQGNSAPDKSGLPSDRFSAERTGGSVSTLTIQRTQQEDSAVYLCASSLGGVGSYEQYFGPGTRLTVT.

The chain uses TRBV7-9 and TRBJ1-1; 12 nucleotides align to TRBD1. This CDR3 comprises 16 residues. Unmatched junction bases numbered 3, after V lost 0 bases and J lost 4 bases. The germline CDR1 and CDR2 sequences are SEHNR and FQNEAQ (reference sequence). This CDR3 reads CASSLAGTGGFTEAFF. The CDR3 DNA reads as TGTGCCAGCAGCTTAGCCGGGACAGGGGGCTTCACTGAAGCTTTCTTT.